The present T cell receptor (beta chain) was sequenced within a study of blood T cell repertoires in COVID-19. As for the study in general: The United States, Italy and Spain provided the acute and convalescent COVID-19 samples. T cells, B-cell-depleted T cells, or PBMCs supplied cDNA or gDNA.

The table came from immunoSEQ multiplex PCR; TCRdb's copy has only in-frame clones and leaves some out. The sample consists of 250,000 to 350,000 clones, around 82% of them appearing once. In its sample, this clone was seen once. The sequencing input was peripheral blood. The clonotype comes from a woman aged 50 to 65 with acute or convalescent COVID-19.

CDR3 DNA: TGTGCCAGCGGGGCCAGGGAGGGTTTTGGTGGCTACACCTTC. This sequence encodes CASGAREGFGGYTF. The chain links TRBV7-2 to TRBJ1-2, with D possibly being TRBD1 (5 bases). The CDR3 covers 14 residues. Trimming stripped 8 bases from V and 7 bases from J, with 20 bases between. Germline CDR1 and CDR2: SGHTA and FQGNSA.